This entry concerns a single T cell receptor beta chain. Antigen specificity is unknown. This sample was included in a study of cytomegalovirus exposure and HLA in healthy donors. Overall study results and limits: The investigators catalogued some 150 TCR beta chains as cytomegalovirus-associated. Excluded: some indistinguishable V segments such as TRBV6-2 and TRBV6-3. Most TCR beta V segments were productive about 87% or about 30% of the time in an earlier analysis.

This CDR3 has 13 residues. Germline V CDR1 and CDR2: SNHLY, FYNNEI. Trimming cost V 4 bases and J 2 bases, with 7 bases left between them. Primers included in the PCR were 60 Vbeta and 13 Jbeta primers. Method: immunoSEQ multiplex PCR; TCRdb's copy keeps in-frame clones and lacks some. This table has some 130,000 clones, 75% to 80% appearing once. This chain links TRBV2 with TRBJ2-3, with D possibly TRBD2 on 5 matching bases. The sequence derives from a man aged 30-40 years in good health and CMV-seronegative. Source material: PBMCs. The CDR3 DNA sequence: TGTGCCAGCAGTGCGGACTTCACAGATACGCAGTATTTT. This codes for CASSADFTDTQYF.